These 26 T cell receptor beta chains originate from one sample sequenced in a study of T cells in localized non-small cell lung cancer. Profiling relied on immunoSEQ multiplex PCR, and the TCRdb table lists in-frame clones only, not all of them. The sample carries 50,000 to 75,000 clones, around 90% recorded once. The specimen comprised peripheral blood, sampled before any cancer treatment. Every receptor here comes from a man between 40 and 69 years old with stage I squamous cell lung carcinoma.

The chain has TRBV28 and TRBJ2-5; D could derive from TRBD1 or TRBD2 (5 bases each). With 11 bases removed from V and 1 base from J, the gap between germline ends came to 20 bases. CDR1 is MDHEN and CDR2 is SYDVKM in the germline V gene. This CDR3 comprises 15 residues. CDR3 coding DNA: TGTGCCGTCAGGGCTACGGGACGGATCCAAGAGACCCAGTACTTC. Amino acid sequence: CAVRATGRIQETQYF. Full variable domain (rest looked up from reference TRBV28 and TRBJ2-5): DVKVTQSSRYLVKRTGEKVFLECVQDMDHENMFWYRQDPGLGLRLIYFSYDVKMKEKGDIPEGYSVSREKKERFSLILESASTNQTSMYLCAVRATGRIQETQYFGPGTRLLVL.

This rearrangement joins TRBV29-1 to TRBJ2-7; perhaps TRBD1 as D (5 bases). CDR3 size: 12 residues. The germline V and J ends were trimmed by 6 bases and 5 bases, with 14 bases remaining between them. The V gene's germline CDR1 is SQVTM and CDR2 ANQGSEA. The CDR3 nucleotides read TGCAGCGTAGTAGGACACTTAAACGAGCAGTACTTC. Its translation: CSVVGHLNEQYF.

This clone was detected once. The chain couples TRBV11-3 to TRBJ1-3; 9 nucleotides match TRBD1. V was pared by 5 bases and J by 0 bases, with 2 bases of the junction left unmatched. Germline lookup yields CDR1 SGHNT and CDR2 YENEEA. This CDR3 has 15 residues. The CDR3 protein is CASSRDRDSGNTIYF. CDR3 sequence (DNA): TGTGCCAGCAGCCGGGACAGGGACTCTGGAAACACCATATATTTT.

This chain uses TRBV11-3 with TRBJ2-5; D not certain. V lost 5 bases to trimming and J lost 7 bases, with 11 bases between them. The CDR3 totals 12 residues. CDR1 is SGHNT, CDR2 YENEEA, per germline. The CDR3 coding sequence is TGTGCCAGCAGCCAGACTGGCGGGACCCAGTACTTC. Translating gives CASSQTGGTQYF.

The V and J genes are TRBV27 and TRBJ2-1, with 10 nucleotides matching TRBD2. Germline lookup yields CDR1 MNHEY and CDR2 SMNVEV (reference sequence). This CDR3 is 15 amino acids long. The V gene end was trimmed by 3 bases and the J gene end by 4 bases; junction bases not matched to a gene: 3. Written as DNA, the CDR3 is TGTGCCAGCAGTTTTTCTAGCGGGAGATACAATGAGCAGTTCTTC. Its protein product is CASSFSSGRYNEQFF.

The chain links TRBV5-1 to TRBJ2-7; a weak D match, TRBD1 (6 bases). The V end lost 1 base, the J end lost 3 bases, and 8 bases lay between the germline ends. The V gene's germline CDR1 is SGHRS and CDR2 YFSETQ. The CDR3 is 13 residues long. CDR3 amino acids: CASSLLQGYEQYF. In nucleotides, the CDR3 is TGCGCCAGCAGCTTGCTACAGGGCTACGAGCAGTACTTC.

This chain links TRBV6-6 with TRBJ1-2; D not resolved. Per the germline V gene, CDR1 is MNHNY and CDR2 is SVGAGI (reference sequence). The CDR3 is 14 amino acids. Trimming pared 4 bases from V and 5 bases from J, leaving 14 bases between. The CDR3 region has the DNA TGTGCCAGCAGTTCTTCAATAGGAGGGTATGGCTACACCTTC. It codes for CASSSSIGGYGYTF.

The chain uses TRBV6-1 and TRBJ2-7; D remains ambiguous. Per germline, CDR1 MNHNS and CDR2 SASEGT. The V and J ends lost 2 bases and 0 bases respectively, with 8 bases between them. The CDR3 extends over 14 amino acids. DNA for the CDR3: TGTGCCAGCAGTGAACGGTCTCCCTCCTACGAGCAGTACTTC. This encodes CASSERSPSYEQYF.

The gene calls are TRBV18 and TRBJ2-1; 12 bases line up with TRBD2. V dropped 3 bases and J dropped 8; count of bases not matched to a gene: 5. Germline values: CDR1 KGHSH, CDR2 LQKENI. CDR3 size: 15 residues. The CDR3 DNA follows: TGTGCCAGCTCACCGGGACTAGCGGGCGGCGATGAGCAGTTCTTC. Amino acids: CASSPGLAGGDEQFF.

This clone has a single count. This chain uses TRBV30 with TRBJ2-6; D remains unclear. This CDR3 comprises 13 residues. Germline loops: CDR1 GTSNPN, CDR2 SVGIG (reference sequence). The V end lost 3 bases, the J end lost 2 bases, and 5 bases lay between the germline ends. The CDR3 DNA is TGTGCCTGGAGGGACCCTGGGGCCAACGTCCTGACTTTC. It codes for CAWRDPGANVLTF. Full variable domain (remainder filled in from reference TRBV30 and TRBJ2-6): SQTIHQWPATLVQPVGSPLSLECTVEGTSNPNLYWYRQAAGRGLQLLFYSVGIGQISSEVPQNLSASRPQDRQFILSSKKLLLSDSGFYLCAWRDPGANVLTFGAGSRLTVL.

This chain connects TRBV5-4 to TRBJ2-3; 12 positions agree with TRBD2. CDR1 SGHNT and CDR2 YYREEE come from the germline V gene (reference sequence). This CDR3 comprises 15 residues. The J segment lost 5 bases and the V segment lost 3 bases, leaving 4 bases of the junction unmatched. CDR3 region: CASSSKLAGGDTQYF. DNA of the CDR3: TGTGCCAGCAGCTCAAAACTAGCGGGAGGAGATACGCAGTATTTT.

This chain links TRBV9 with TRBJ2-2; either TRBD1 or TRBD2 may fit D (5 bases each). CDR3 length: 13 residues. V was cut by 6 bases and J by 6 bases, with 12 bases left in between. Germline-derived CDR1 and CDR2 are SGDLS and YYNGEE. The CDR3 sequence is CASTAGTPGELFF. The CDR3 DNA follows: TGTGCCAGCACTGCAGGGACCCCCGGGGAGCTGTTTTTT.

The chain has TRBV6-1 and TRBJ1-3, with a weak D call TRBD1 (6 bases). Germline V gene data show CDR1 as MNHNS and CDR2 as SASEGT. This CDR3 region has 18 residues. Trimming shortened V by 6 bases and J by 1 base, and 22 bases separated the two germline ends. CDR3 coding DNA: TGTGCCAGCAGCGAAACCCGGGACAAGGGGAGGTCTGGAAACACCATATATTTT. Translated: CASSETRDKGRSGNTIYF.

The CDR3 DNA reads TGTGCCATCAGTGATCCGGCTCGAGACTACAATGAGCAGTTCTTC. The encoded protein is CAISDPARDYNEQFF. This chain joins TRBV10-3 and TRBJ2-1; D not certain. The CDR3 has 15 residues. Germline V gene sequence: CDR1 ENHRY, CDR2 SYGVKD. Trimming left V 3 bases short and J 3 bases short, with 12 bases between.

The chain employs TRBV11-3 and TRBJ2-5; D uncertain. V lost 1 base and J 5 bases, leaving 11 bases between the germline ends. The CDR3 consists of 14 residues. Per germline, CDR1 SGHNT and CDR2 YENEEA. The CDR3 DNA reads TGTGCCAGCAGCTTAGGTGGCAGCAAGGAGACCCAGTACTTC. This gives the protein CASSLGGSKETQYF.

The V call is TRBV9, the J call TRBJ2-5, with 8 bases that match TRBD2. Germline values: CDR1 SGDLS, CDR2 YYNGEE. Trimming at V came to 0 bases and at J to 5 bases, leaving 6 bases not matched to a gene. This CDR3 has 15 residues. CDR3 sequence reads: CASSVDGTSAETQYF. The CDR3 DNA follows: TGTGCCAGCAGCGTAGATGGGACTAGTGCGGAGACCCAGTACTTC.

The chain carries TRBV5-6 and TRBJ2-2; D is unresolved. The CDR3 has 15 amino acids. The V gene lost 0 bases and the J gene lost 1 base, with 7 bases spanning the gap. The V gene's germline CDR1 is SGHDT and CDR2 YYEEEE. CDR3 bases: TGTGCCAGCAGCTTGGGACAAGGGAACACCGGGGAGCTGTTTTTT. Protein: CASSLGQGNTGELFF. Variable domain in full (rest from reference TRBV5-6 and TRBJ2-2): DAGVTQSPTHLIKTRGQQVTLRCSPKSGHDTVSWYQQALGQGPQFIFQYYEEEERQRGNFPDRFSGHQFPNYSSELNVNALLLGDSALYLCASSLGQGNTGELFFGEGSRLTVL.

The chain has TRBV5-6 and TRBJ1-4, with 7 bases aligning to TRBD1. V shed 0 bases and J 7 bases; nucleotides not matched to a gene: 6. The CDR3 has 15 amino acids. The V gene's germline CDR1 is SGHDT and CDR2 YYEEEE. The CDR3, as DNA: TGTGCCAGCAGCTTGGCCGCAGGGGGAAGTGAAAAACTGTTTTTT. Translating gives CASSLAAGGSEKLFF.

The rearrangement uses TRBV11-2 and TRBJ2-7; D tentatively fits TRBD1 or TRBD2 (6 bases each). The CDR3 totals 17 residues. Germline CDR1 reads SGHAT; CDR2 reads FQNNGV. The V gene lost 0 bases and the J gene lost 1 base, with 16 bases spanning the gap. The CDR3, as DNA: TGTGCCAGCAGCTTAGATCGGGGGCAGGGGCGTTCCTACGAGCAGTACTTC. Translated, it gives CASSLDRGQGRSYEQYF.

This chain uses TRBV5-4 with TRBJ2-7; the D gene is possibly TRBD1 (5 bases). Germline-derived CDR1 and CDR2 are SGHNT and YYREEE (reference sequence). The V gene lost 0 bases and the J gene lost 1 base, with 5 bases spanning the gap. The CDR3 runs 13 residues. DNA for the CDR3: TGTGCCAGCAGCTTGGGACAGTCCTACGAGCAGTACTTC. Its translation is CASSLGQSYEQYF.

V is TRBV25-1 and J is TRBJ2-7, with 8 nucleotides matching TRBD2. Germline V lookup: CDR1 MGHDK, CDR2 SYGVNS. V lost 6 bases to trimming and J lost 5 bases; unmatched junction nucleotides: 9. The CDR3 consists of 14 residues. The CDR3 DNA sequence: TGTGCCAGCAGCGAAAGCGGGAGCAAAGACGAGCAGTACTTC. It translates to CASSESGSKDEQYF.

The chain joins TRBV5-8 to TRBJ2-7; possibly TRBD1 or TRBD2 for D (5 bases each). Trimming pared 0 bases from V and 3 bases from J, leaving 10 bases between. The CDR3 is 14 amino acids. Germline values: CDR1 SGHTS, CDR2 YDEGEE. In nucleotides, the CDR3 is TGTGCCAGCAGCTTGGACCCGGGGCTCTACGAGCAGTACTTC. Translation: CASSLDPGLYEQYF.

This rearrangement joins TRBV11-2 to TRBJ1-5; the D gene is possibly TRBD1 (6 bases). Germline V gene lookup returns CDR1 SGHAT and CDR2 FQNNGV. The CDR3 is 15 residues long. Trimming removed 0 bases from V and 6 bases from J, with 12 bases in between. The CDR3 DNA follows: TGTGCCAGCAGCTTAGATCGGGGGGGCGGTCAGCCCCAGCATTTT. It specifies CASSLDRGGGQPQHF.

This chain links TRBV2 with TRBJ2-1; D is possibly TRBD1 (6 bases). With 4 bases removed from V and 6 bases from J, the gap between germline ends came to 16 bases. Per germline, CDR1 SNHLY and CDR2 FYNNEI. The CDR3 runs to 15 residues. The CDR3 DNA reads TGTGCCAGCAGTGTACAACAGGGAGCCGGCAATGAGCAGTTCTTC. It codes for CASSVQQGAGNEQFF.

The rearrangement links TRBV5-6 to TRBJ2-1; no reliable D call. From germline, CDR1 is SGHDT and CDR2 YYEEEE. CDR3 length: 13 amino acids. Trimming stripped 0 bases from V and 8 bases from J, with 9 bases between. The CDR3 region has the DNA TGTGCCAGCAGCTTGGGACCAACCGATGAGCAGTTCTTC. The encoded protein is CASSLGPTDEQFF.

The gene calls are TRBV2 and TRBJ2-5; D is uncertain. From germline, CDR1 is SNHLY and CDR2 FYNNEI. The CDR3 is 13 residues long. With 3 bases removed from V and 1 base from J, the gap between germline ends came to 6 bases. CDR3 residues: CASSDVGQETQYF. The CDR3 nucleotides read TGTGCCAGCAGTGACGTCGGCCAAGAGACCCAGTACTTC.